This TCR beta chain is from a study of blood T cell repertoires in COVID-19. Study-level information: Sites in the United States, Italy and Spain provided acute and convalescent COVID-19 samples.

In the source study's methods: Reference gene primers were amplified, and this amplification served to estimate nucleated cell counts. TCRdb's table, derived via immunoSEQ multiplex PCR, lists solely in-frame clones and lacks some. V and J calls plus clone size are reproduced from that table; the DNA served to infer D and trimming. The table shows some 170,000 clones, with 87% occurring only once. The receptor's source is a human donor with acute COVID-19. The donor label of this sample is uncertain. Sequencing used PBMCs or T cells enriched from blood (not recorded which).

CDR3 region: CASSLETYTGELFF. DNA for the CDR3: TGTGCCAGCAGCTTGGAGACTTACACCGGGGAGCTGTTTTTT. The chain links TRBV13 to TRBJ2-2; no clear D. The V gene lost 3 bases and the J gene lost 3 bases, with 8 bases spanning the gap. This CDR3 is built from 14 residues. The germline CDR1 and CDR2 sequences are PRHDT and FYEKMQ (reference sequence).